The TCR beta chain under discussion was sequenced for a study of OX40 agonist ivuxolimab in advanced cancers. In terms of the full investigation: The costimulatory receptor OX40 (CD134) was targeted by ivuxolimab, a fully human IgG2 agonistic monoclonal antibody. The monotherapy dose-escalation portion (N ≈ 50 patients) of the phase I ivuxolimab trial is reported in the paper. Intravenous ivuxolimab was administered to patients every 2 weeks at six dose levels: 0.01, 0.1, 0.3, 1.5, 3 and 10 mg/kg. Three dose-escalation patients achieved partial responses, one with hepatocellular carcinoma and two with cutaneous melanoma. Prior anti-PD-1, anti-PD-L1 or anti-CTLA-4 therapy was permitted, and checkpoint inhibitors had been received by roughly 40% of dose-escalation patients. Peripheral TCRbeta sequencing was intended to test whether TCR sequence diversity was altered and clonal T-cell expansion was caused by ivuxolimab. The dose-escalation cohort was approximately 83% male with a mean age of roughly 60 years, ranging from roughly 23 to 79. Among the 52 dose-escalation patients, around 20 had hepatocellular carcinoma, around 15 melanoma, 9 renal cell carcinoma and 9 head and neck cancer.

Points the paper makes about the study in general: In the 0.1-3.0 mg/kg groups, partial responders were among the patients with the lowest normalized peripheral clonal expansion, particularly in CD8+ T cells. Low levels of normalized T-cell clonal expansion were also seen in some patients who did not respond. Antigen specificity was not determined for the clonally expanded peripheral T cells. After ivuxolimab, CD8+ T cells had more expanded clones than CD4+ T cells on average. At doses from 0.1 to 3.0 mg/kg, clonal expansion was seen in both CD4+ and CD8+ blood T cells between baseline and week 6.

From cysteine to phenylalanine, the CDR3 is 13 amino acids long. Solely the CDR3 DNA is kept, with 39 bases framed from the first base. V drops 2 bases and J drops 4 bases, leaving 7 bases in between. CDR1 MDHEN and CDR2 SYDVKM were looked up in the germline V gene. Genomic DNA was isolated from the sorted cells so that the TCRbeta CDR3 region could be sequenced. The immunoSEQ Assay was used for sequencing of TCRbeta CDR3 regions. The table comes from immuneACCESS by way of TCRdb, which keeps in-frame sequences with V and J called. Part of the clones is missing from these tables; in studies checked, under half for an unresolved V gene and the rest for unknown reasons. In this sample the table shows fewer than 55,000 clones, over 80% of which occur a single time. Jointly, the top ten make up 9.5% to 15% of the sample. As for this clone: Its antigen is not yet known. Base qualities are not recorded, but no much larger clone differs from it by a single base.

Patients with autoimmune disease history or receiving systemic immunosuppression were excluded from the trial. Peripheral blood for TCR sequencing was collected from all dose cohorts at baseline, on cycle 4 day 1, and on cycle 7 day 1. Samples came from an open-label, multicenter, first-in-human phase I dose-escalation trial of ivuxolimab. Adults with locally advanced or metastatic melanoma, renal cell carcinoma, hepatocellular carcinoma or head and neck squamous cell carcinoma were enrolled in the trial. CD4+ and CD8+ T cells were sorted separately from peripheral blood before TCR sequencing. The receptor chain draws on TRBV28 and TRBJ2-3; there is no confident call for the D gene. The receptor's source is an adult with an advanced solid tumor such as melanoma, head and neck, liver or kidney cancer. This sample comprised CD4+ or CD8+ T cells sorted from blood, obtained in a trial of the OX40 agonist ivuxolimab. The DNA sequence is given as TGTGCCAGCAGTTTAATAGGGTCAGATACGCAGTATTTT. This gives the protein CASSLIGSDTQYF.